These 8 T cell receptor beta chains were all obtained from the same sample, sequenced in a study of TIL therapy for anti-PD-1-resistant metastatic lung cancer. Time point given: pre-treatment sample, taken before nivolumab and TIL therapy. The immunoSEQ assay was v3. The assay was immunoSEQ multiplex PCR, and TCRdb's table has in-frame clones only and misses some. The table shows about 59,000 clones, with around four fifths occurring only once. Sequenced here: blood, sampled at baseline. The receptors stem from a person between 25 and 80 years old with non-small cell lung cancer.

This clone was observed once. The chain employs TRBV5-6 and TRBJ1-5; perhaps TRBD1 as D (6 bases). Trimming shortened V by 4 bases and J by 2 bases, and 13 bases separated the two germline ends. This CDR3 region has 15 residues. The germline V gene has CDR1 SGHDT and CDR2 YYEEEE. The CDR3 region is CASSRGPRGNQPQHF. For the CDR3, the DNA is TGTGCCAGCAGCCGGGGGCCGAGGGGCAATCAGCCCCAGCATTTT.

The rearrangement joins TRBV4-3 to TRBJ2-1, with TRBD1 identical over 9 bases. The ends lost 4 bases at V and 0 bases at J; junction bases unmatched: 1. From germline, CDR1 is LGHNA and CDR2 YSLEER. The CDR3 is 15 amino acids. The CDR3, as DNA: TGCGCCAGCAGCCTGGGACAGGGCTCCTACAATGAGCAGTTCTTC. This translates into CASSLGQGSYNEQFF.

The rearrangement joins TRBV7-3 to TRBJ2-7; D might be TRBD2 (6 bases). V lost 11 bases, J lost 0 bases, and 14 bases lay in between. The CDR3 runs to 13 residues. From germline, CDR1 is SGHTA and CDR2 FQGTGA. The CDR3 region has the DNA TGTGCCCTTGGCCGGGAGAGCTCCTACGAGCAGTACTTC. Its translation is CALGRESSYEQYF.

This clone was counted a single time. The V gene is TRBV7-3, the J gene TRBJ2-2; D uncertain. Germline V gene sequence: CDR1 SGHTA, CDR2 FQGTGA. Trimming pared 3 bases from V and 3 bases from J, leaving 5 bases between. The CDR3 length is 13 residues. DNA of the CDR3: TGTGCCAGCAGCTTTATTGACACCGGGGAGCTGTTTTTT. This gives the protein CASSFIDTGELFF.

The V and J genes are TRBV28 and TRBJ2-5, with 8 bases that match TRBD1. The CDR3 is made up of 13 amino acids. Looked up from germline, CDR1 is MDHEN and CDR2 is SYDVKM. The ends lost 6 bases at V and 5 bases at J; junction bases unmatched: 5. DNA of the CDR3: TGTGCCAGCAGAAGACAGGGGCGTGAGACCCAGTACTTC. Its protein product is CASRRQGRETQYF.

This clone was detected a few times. This chain uses TRBV7-9 with TRBJ2-3; 7 nucleotides align to TRBD1. This CDR3 has 16 residues. The ends lost 0 bases at V and 3 bases at J; junction bases unmatched: 6. Germline CDR1 is SEHNR and CDR2 is FQNEAQ (reference sequence). CDR3 region: CASSLAAATGTDTQYF. As DNA, the CDR3 is TGTGCCAGCAGCTTAGCGGCCGCGACAGGGACAGATACGCAGTATTTT.

The chain joins TRBV5-1 to TRBJ2-7; D gene unclear. The CDR3 sequence is 12 residues long. Germline V gene data show CDR1 as SGHRS and CDR2 as YFSETQ. V was trimmed by 5 bases and J by 3 bases, leaving 9 bases between them. The CDR3 is CASRQDNYEQYF. Written as DNA, the CDR3 is TGCGCCAGCAGGCAAGACAACTACGAGCAGTACTTC.

The chain uses TRBV5-1 and TRBJ1-2, with D tentatively TRBD1 (5 bases). Germline V gene data show CDR1 as SGHRS and CDR2 as YFSETQ. This CDR3 is built from 13 residues. Trimming left V 0 bases short and J 4 bases short, with 7 bases between. The CDR3 bases are TGCGCCAGCAGCTTGGACAGGTTCTATGGCTACACCTTC. Translation: CASSLDRFYGYTF.